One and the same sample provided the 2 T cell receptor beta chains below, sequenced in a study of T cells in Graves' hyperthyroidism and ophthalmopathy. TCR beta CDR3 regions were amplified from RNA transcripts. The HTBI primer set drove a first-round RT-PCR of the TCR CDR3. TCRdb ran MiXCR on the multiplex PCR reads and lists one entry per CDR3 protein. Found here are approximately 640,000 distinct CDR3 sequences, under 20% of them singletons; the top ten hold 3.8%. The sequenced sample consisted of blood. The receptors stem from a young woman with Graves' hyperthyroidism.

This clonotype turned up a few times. The CDR3 spells CSVEEGGIPYEQYF. The CDR3 DNA follows: TGCAGCGTTGAAGAGGGGGGAATCCCTTACGAGCAGTACTTC. The chain joins TRBV29-1 to TRBJ2-7; a weak D match, TRBD2 (6 bases). Per the germline V gene, CDR1 is SQVTM and CDR2 is ANQGSEA. CDR3 size: 14 residues. Trimming removed 0 bases from V and 4 bases from J, with 13 bases in between.

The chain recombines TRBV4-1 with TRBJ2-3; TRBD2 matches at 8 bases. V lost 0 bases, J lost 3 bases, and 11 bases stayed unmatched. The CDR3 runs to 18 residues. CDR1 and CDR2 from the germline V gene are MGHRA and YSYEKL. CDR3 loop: CASSQEGAAGGNTDTQYF. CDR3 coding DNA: TGCGCCAGCAGCCAAGAGGGGGCGGCGGGGGGTAATACAGATACGCAGTATTTT.